A single sample gave rise to the 2 T cell receptor beta chains below, sequenced in a study of T cell responses to AZD1222 COVID-19 vaccine. Produced via immunoSEQ multiplex PCR; TCRdb's table is partial and in-frame only. The sample holds 95,000 to 150,000 clones, roughly nine tenths seen once. The input for sequencing was peripheral blood, taken on day 0 of AZD1222 vaccination. These receptors all come from an adult in good health.

The chain is built from TRBV10-3 and TRBJ2-7; 9 bases agree with TRBD2. The V and J ends lost 7 bases and 3 bases, in that order; junction bases with no gene match: 13. This CDR3 is built from 16 residues. The germline V gene has CDR1 ENHRY and CDR2 SYGVKD. CDR3 coding DNA: TGTGCCATCAAAGGGGTCAAGGCTAGCGGGATCTACGAGCAGTACTTC. Translating it yields CAIKGVKASGIYEQYF.

The V and J genes are TRBV5-1 and TRBJ1-1; 8 nucleotides line up with TRBD1. V trimming: 2 bases; J trimming: 9 bases; junction bases outside the gene matches: 12. The CDR3 covers 15 residues. The germline CDR1 and CDR2 sequences are SGHRS and YFSETQ. CDR3: CASSFNPGQGNQAFF. Here the CDR3 DNA reads TGCGCCAGCAGCTTCAACCCCGGACAGGGAAACCAAGCTTTCTTT.